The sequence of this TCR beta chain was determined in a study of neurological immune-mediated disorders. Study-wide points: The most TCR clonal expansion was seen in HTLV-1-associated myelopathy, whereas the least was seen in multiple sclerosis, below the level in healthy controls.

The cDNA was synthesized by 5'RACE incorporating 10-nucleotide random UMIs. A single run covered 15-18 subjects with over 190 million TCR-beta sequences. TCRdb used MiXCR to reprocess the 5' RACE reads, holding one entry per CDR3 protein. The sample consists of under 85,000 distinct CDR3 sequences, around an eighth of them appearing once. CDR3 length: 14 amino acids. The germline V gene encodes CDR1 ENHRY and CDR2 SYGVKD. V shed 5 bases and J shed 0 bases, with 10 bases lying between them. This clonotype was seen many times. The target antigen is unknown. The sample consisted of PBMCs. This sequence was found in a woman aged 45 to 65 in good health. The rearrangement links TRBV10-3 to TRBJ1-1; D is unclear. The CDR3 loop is CAISYAGMNTEAFF. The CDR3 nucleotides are TGTGCCATCAGTTACGCGGGGATGAACACTGAAGCTTTCTTT.